This T cell receptor (beta chain) was profiled in a study of blood T cell repertoires in COVID-19. For the study at large: PBMCs, B-cell-depleted T cells, or T cells provided the cDNA or gDNA that made up the material.

With regard to this clone: Germline is not matched at one junction end, which may reflect a read error. Other DNA sequences in this sample translate to the same CDR3.

Germline-derived CDR1 and CDR2 are MNHEY and SVGAGI. The CDR3 runs 13 residues. Produced via immunoSEQ multiplex PCR; TCRdb's table is partial and in-frame only. Among about 200,000 clones listed, roughly nine tenths were seen once. This chain joins TRBV6-5 and TRBJ1-1; possibly TRBD1 for D (6 bases). The material sequenced was peripheral blood. The TCR was taken from a man aged 40-50 years with acute or convalescent COVID-19. CDR3 nucleotide sequence: TGTGCCAGCAGGGGAACAGGGAACACCGAAGCTTTCTTT. As protein: CASRGTGNTEAFF.